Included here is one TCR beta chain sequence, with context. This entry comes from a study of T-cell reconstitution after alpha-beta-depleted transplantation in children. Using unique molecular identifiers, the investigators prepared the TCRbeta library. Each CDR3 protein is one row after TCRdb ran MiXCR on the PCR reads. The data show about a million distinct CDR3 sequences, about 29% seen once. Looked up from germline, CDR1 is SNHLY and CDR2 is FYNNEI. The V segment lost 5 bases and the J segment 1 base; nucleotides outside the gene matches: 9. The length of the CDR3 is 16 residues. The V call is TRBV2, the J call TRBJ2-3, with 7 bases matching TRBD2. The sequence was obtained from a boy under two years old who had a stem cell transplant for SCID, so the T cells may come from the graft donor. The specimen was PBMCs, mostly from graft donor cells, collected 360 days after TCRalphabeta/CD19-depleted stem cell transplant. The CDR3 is CASSRRIRGGTDTQYF. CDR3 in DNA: TGTGCCAGCAGTCGAAGGATTCGGGGGGGCACAGATACGCAGTATTTT.